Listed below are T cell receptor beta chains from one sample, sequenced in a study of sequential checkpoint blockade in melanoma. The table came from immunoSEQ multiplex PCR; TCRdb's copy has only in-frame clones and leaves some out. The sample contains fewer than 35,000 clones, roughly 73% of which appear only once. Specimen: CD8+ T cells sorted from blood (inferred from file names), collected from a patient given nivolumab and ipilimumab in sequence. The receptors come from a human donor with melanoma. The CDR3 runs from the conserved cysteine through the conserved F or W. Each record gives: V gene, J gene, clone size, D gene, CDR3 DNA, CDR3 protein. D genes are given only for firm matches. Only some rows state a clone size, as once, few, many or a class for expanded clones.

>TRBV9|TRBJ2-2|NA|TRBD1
TGTGCCAGCAGCGTAGATAGCGATGGACAGGGGACGTTAGGGGCGAACACCGGGGAGCTGTTTTTT
CASSVDSDGQGTLGANTGELFF
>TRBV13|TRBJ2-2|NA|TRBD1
TGTGCCAGCAGCCCCCGACAGGGGTGGGACACCGGGGAGCTGTTTTTT
CASSPRQGWDTGELFF
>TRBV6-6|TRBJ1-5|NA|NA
TGTGCCAGCAGTTACCCAGGGAGGGACAGCAATCAGCCCCAGCATTTT
CASSYPGRDSNQPQHF
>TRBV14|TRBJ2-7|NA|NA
TGTGCCAGCAGCCAAGAAACCACCTACGAGCAGTACTTC
CASSQETTYEQYF
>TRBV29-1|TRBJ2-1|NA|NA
TGCAGCGTTGAACTTAGCGCGGACAATGAGCAGTTCTTC
CSVELSADNEQFF
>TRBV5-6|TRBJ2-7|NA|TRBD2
TGTGCCAGCAGCTCGGGACTAGCGGGAGATTACTACGAGCAGTACTTC
CASSSGLAGDYYEQYF
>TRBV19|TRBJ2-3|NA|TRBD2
TGTGCCAGTAGTATAGTTCTTTCGGGACTAGCGGGCACAGATACGCAGTATTTT
CASSIVLSGLAGTDTQYF
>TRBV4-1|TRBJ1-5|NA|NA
TGCGCCAGCAGTCTTACAGGGTCGAATCAGCCCCAGCATTTT
CASSLTGSNQPQHF
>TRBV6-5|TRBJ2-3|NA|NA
TGTGCCAGCAGTCCCCTTGCGGGGCACACAGATACGCAGTATTTT
CASSPLAGHTDTQYF
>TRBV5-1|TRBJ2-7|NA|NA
TGCGCCAGCAGCCCAGGGACCTACGAGCAGTACTTC
CASSPGTYEQYF
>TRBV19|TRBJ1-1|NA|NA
TGTGCCGCTTTCAGGTCGGACACTGAAGCTTTCTTT
CAAFRSDTEAFF
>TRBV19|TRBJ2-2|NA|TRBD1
TGTGCCAGTAGCAACAAAACAGGGGCGAACACCGGGGAGCTGTTTTTT
CASSNKTGANTGELFF
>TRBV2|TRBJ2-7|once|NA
TGTGCCAGCAGTGCCTCCGGCGGCATTTACGAGCAGTACTTC
CASSASGGIYEQYF
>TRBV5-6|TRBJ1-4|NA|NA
TGTGCCAGCAGCTTGTGGGGAGGCAGTAATGAAAAACTGTTTTTT
CASSLWGGSNEKLFF
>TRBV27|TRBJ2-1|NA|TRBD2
TGTGCCAGCAGTTCCGGGACTAGCGTTTACAATGAGCAGTTCTTC
CASSSGTSVYNEQFF
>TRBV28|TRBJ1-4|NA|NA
TGTGCCAGCAGTTCCACCCGGTTCGGGGGGCACAATGAAAAACTGTTTTTT
CASSSTRFGGHNEKLFF
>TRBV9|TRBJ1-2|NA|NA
TGTGCCAGCAGCGTAGGCTACAGGGCTAATGGCTACACCTTC
CASSVGYRANGYTF
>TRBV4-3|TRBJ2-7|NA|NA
TGCGCCAGCAGCCAAGTGGCGGAAACCTCCTACGAGCAGTACTTC
CASSQVAETSYEQYF
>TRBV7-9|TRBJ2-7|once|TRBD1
TGTGCCAGCAGCTTAGTAGGACAGGGGTCCTACGAGCAGTACTTC
CASSLVGQGSYEQYF
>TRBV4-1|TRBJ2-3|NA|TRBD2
TGCGCCAGCAGTCCAAGCGGGGGGTGGTGGACAGATACGCAGTATTTT
CASSPSGGWWTDTQYF
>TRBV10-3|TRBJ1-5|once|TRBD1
TGTGCCACCAAGACAGGGGATTATAGCAATCAGCCCCAGCATTTT
CATKTGDYSNQPQHF
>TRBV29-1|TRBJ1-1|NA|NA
NA
CSVGQGANTEAFF
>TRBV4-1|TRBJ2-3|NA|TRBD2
TGCGCCAGCAGCCAAGATGAGGGACTAGCGGGGAGCACAGATACGCAGTATTTT
CASSQDEGLAGSTDTQYF
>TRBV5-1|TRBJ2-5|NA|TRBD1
TGCGCCAGCAGCTTTTCACCGGGACAGCAAGAGACCCAGTACTTC
CASSFSPGQQETQYF
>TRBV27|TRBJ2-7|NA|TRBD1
TGTGCCAGCAGTTTACAGGCCAGGGGGATCGAGCAGTACTTC
CASSLQARGIEQYF
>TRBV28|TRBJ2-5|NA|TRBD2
TGTGCCAGCAGTACCCGGCAGACAGGGGCTCTAGCGGGAGGGGTGCAGTACTTC
CASSTRQTGALAGGVQYF